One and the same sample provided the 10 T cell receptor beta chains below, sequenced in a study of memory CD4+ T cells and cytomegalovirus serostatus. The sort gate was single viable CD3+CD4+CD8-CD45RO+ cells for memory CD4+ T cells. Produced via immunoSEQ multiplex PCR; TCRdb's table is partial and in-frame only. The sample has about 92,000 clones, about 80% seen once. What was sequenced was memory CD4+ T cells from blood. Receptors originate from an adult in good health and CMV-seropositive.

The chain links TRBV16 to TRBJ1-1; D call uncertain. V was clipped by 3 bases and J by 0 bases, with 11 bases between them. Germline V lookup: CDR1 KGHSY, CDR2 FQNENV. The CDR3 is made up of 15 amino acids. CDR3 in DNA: TGTGCCAGCAGCCATTGGCAACTCTTGAACACTGAAGCTTTCTTT. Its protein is CASSHWQLLNTEAFF.

The DNA for the CDR3 is TGTGCCAGCAGCGTCGTTATTGGCACAGATACGCAGTATTTT. Protein product: CASSVVIGTDTQYF. The V gene is TRBV9, the J gene TRBJ2-3, with unresolved D. Between the trimmed V and J ends, which lost 2 bases and 1 base, there was a span of 8 bases. CDR3 size: 14 residues. Germline CDR1 SGDLS, CDR2 YYNGEE.

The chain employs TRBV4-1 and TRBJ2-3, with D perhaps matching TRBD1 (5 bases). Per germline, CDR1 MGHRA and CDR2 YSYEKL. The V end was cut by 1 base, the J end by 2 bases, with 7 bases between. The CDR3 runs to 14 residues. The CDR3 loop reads CASSQGQSTDTQYF. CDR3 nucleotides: TGCGCCAGCAGCCAAGGACAGTCCACAGATACGCAGTATTTT.

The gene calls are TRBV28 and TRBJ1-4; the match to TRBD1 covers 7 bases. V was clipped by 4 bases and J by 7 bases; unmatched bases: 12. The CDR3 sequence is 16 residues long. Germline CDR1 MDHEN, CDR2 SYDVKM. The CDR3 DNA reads TGTGCCAGCAGTTCCCTAGGACAGGATACCCTTGAAAAACTGTTTTTT. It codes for CASSSLGQDTLEKLFF.

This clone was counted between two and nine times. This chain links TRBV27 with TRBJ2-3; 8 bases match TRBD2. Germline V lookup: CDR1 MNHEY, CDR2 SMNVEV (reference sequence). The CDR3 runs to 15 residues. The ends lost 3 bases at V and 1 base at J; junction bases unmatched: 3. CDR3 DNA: TGTGCCAGCAGTTTCCGGGGACTAGGCACAGATACGCAGTATTTT. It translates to CASSFRGLGTDTQYF.

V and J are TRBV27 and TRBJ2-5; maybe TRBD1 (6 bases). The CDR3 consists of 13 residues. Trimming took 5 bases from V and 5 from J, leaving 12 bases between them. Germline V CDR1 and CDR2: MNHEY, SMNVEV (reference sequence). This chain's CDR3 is CASSAQGPETQYF. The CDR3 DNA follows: TGTGCCAGCAGTGCACAGGGTCCGGAGACCCAGTACTTC.

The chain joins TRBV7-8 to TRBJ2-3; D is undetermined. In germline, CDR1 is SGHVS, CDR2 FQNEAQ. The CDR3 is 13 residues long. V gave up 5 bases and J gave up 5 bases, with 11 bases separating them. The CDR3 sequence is CASSQRERDTQYF. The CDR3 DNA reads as TGTGCCAGCAGCCAACGAGAGCGAGATACGCAGTATTTT.

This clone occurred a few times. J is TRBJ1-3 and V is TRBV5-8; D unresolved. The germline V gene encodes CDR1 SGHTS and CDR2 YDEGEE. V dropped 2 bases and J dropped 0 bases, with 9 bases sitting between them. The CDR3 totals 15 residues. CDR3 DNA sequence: TGTGCCAGCAGCTTTCGGCTTAGCTCTGGAAACACCATATATTTT. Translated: CASSFRLSSGNTIYF.

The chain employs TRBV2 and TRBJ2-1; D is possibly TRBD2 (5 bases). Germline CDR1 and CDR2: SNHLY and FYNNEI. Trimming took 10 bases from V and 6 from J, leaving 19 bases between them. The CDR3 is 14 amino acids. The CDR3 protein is CATARDYMINEQFF. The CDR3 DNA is TGTGCCACCGCTAGAGACTATATGATCAATGAGCAGTTCTTC.

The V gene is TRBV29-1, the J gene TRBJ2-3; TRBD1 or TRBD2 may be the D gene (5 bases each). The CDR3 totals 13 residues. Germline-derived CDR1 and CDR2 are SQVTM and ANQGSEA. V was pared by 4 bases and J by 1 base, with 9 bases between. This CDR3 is CSVAGAGTDTQYF. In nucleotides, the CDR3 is TGCAGCGTTGCCGGGGCGGGCACAGATACGCAGTATTTT.